The rows below give T cell receptor beta chains drawn from one sample of a study of T cells after yellow fever vaccination. TCRdb analysed the 5' RACE reads with MiXCR anew, one entry per CDR3 protein. The top ten hold roughly 17% of the sample, which has a few hundred thousand distinct CDR3 sequences, around a sixth seen once. Sequences were derived from PBMCs, sampled about 5 days after the first yellow fever vaccination. The receptors shown here come from a man between 18 and 29 years old who received the YFV17D yellow fever vaccine. The CDR3 runs from the conserved cysteine through the conserved F or W. D genes are given only for firm matches. For some rows the clone size is stated as once, few or many, or as a class when expanded; others skip it.

v_gene	d_gene	abundance	j_gene	CDR3aa	CDR3nt
TRBV6-5	TRBD2	many	TRBJ2-5	CASSYSYWNGRGGETQYF	TGTGCCAGCAGTTACTCGTATTGGAACGGACGGGGGGGAGAGACCCAGTACTTC
TRBV4-3	NA	few	TRBJ1-1	CASSQGWVDTEAFF	TGCGCCAGCAGCCAAGGGTGGGTCGACACTGAAGCTTTCTTT
TRBV5-1	NA	few	TRBJ1-5	CASSLEDGSNQPQHF	TGCGCCAGCAGCTTGGAGGACGGTAGCAATCAGCCCCAGCATTTT
TRBV29-1	NA	few	TRBJ1-1	CSVKGLGGTEAFF	TGCAGCGTTAAGGGCCTCGGCGGCACTGAAGCTTTCTTT
TRBV27	TRBD2	few	TRBJ2-7	CASSLEGGSEQYF	TGTGCCAGCAGTTTAGAGGGAGGGAGCGAGCAGTACTTC
TRBV6-2/TRBV6-3	NA	NA	TRBJ1-6	CASSYSTGRQISPLHF	TGTGCCAGCAGTTACTCGACCGGACGGCAGATTTCACCCCTCCACTTT
TRBV7-6	TRBD2	NA	TRBJ2-5	CASSLLAGNFQETQYF	TGTGCCAGCAGCTTACTAGCGGGGAACTTCCAAGAGACCCAGTACTTC
TRBV24-1	NA	few	TRBJ2-2	CATSDLSGELFF	TGTGCCACCAGTGATTTGTCCGGGGAGCTGTTTTTT
TRBV12-3/TRBV12-4	TRBD1	few	TRBJ1-2	CAIGQARGRYTF	TGTGCCATTGGACAGGCTCGGGGTCGCTACACCTTC
TRBV5-4	NA	few	TRBJ1-1	CASSHPIEVTEAFF	TGTGCCAGCAGCCACCCGATTGAGGTCACTGAAGCTTTCTTT
TRBV4-1	TRBD2	few	TRBJ2-5	CASSQVSPRGLAGGPGETQYF	TGCGCCAGCAGCCAAGTTTCTCCCCGGGGACTAGCGGGGGGGCCTGGGGAGACCCAGTACTTC
TRBV18	NA	NA	TRBJ2-5	CASSPLGSTQYF	TGTGCCAGCTCACCACTCGGTTCGACCCAGTACTTC
TRBV4-3	TRBD2	NA	TRBJ2-2	CASRGRGGLEAGELFF	TGCGCCAGCAGGGGCCGGGGGGGGTTAGAAGCCGGGGAGCTGTTTTTT
TRBV19	TRBD1	NA	TRBJ2-4	CASSDRANGYF	TGTGCCAGTAGCGACAGGGCGAATGGTTACTTC
TRBV24-1	TRBD1	few	TRBJ2-3	CATSDPRGQGDTQYF	TGTGCCACCAGTGATCCAAGAGGACAGGGAGATACGCAGTATTTT
TRBV11-2	NA	few	TRBJ2-1	CASSLDNFDEQFF	TGTGCCAGCAGCTTAGATAATTTCGATGAGCAGTTCTTC
TRBV20-1	TRBD2	NA	TRBJ2-3	CSAKTSGGTDTQYF	TGCAGTGCTAAGACTAGCGGGGGGACCGATACGCAGTATTTT
TRBV4-3	NA	NA	TRBJ1-2	CASSQEGEGGYTF	TGCGCCAGCAGCCAAGAAGGCGAGGGGGGCTACACCTTC
TRBV7-2	TRBD2	few	TRBJ2-1	CASSDFGGSPYNEQFF	TGTGCCAGCAGCGATTTCGGGGGGAGCCCCTACAATGAGCAGTTCTTC
TRBV14	TRBD1	once	TRBJ2-2	CASSPVGTGRTGELFF	TGTGCCAGCAGCCCGGTCGGGACAGGGAGGACCGGGGAGCTGTTTTTT
TRBV11-2	NA	NA	TRBJ2-6	CASSGPGSTSGANVLTF	TGTGCCAGCAGCGGCCCTGGCAGTACCTCTGGGGCCAACGTCCTGACTTTC
TRBV7-2	NA	many	TRBJ2-5	CASSLGGTSRRETQYF	TGTGCCAGCAGCTTAGGTGGGACATCGAGGAGGGAGACCCAGTACTTC
TRBV7-9	NA	NA	TRBJ2-2	CASSLSGGVHTGELFF	TGTGCCAGCAGCTTATCGGGCGGGGTCCACACCGGGGAGCTGTTTTTT
TRBV5-1	TRBD2	NA	TRBJ2-2	CASSPGLAGPGTGELFF	TGCGCCAGCAGCCCGGGACTAGCGGGGCCGGGGACCGGGGAGCTGTTTTTT
TRBV7-2	TRBD1	few	TRBJ1-2	CASSMTGRGYTF	TGTGCCAGCAGCATGACAGGGAGGGGCTACACCTTC
TRBV6-2/TRBV6-3	NA	NA	TRBJ2-3	CASSYSSITDTQYF	TGTGCCAGCAGTTACTCGTCAATCACAGATACGCAGTATTTT
TRBV4-1	TRBD1	NA	TRBJ1-1	CASSQTGAEAFF	TGCGCCAGCAGCCAAACAGGGGCTGAAGCTTTCTTT
TRBV9	NA	NA	TRBJ1-2	CASSVRGDLANYGYTF	TGTGCCAGCAGCGTGAGAGGGGATTTAGCTAACTATGGCTACACCTTC
TRBV3-1	NA	few	TRBJ1-2	CASSQDLYQGYGYTF	TGTGCCAGCAGCCAAGATCTCTACCAGGGGTATGGCTACACCTTC
TRBV7-2	NA	few	TRBJ2-1	CASTHVASAYNEQFF	TGTGCCAGCACCCACGTCGCTAGCGCGTACAATGAGCAGTTCTTC
TRBV9	NA	few	TRBJ2-3	CASSVDGGAITDTQYF	TGTGCCAGCAGCGTAGACGGCGGGGCGATCACAGATACGCAGTATTTT
TRBV5-1	NA	NA	TRBJ1-1	CACRKAGMNTEAFF	TGCGCCTGCAGGAAGGCAGGAATGAACACTGAAGCTTTCTTT
TRBV6-1	NA	few	TRBJ2-1	CASSFLRGGSYNEQFF	TGTGCCAGCAGCTTTCTAAGGGGGGGGTCCTACAATGAGCAGTTCTTC
TRBV6-1	TRBD1	few	TRBJ1-6	CASDPRDRYNSPLHF	TGTGCCAGCGACCCCCGGGACAGATATAATTCACCCCTCCACTTT
TRBV5-1	NA	few	TRBJ2-7	CASSLTVSSYEQYF	TGCGCCAGCAGCTTGACGGTTAGCTCCTACGAGCAGTACTTC
TRBV10-2	NA	few	TRBJ1-1	CASRSFGGPYDDTEAFF	TGCGCCAGCCGGTCTTTCGGGGGGCCATACGACGACACTGAAGCTTTCTTT
TRBV18	NA	many	TRBJ2-5	CASSLEDSQYF	TGTGCCAGCTCGCTGGAGGACTCCCAGTACTTC
TRBV11-2	NA	NA	TRBJ2-1	CASSPGGVEQFF	TGTGCCAGCAGCCCCGGGGGCGTAGAGCAGTTCTTC
TRBV4-1	NA	few	TRBJ2-7	CASSQGAGPPAYEQYF	TGCGCCAGCAGCCAAGGGGCAGGGCCCCCAGCCTACGAGCAGTACTTC
TRBV7-9	NA	few	TRBJ2-7	CASSLVGGDEQYF	TGTGCCAGCAGCTTAGTTGGTGGAGACGAGCAGTACTTC
TRBV6-2/TRBV6-3	NA	NA	TRBJ2-2	CASSYPISGAGELFF	TGTGCCAGCAGTTACCCCATTTCGGGAGCCGGGGAGCTGTTTTTT
TRBV11-2	NA	few	TRBJ2-5	CASSLLQSQTQYF	TGTGCCAGCAGCTTACTTCAAAGTCAGACCCAGTACTTC
TRBV2	NA	few	TRBJ2-7	CASMDGADYGEQYF	TGTGCCAGCATGGACGGGGCCGACTACGGCGAGCAGTACTTC
TRBV3-1	TRBD2	many	TRBJ2-3	CASRLAGVDTQYF	TGTGCCAGCAGACTAGCGGGGGTCGATACGCAGTATTTT
TRBV6-1	TRBD2	NA	TRBJ2-1	CASRTSGGYYNEQFF	TGTGCCAGCAGGACTAGCGGGGGTTACTACAATGAGCAGTTCTTC
TRBV6-5	NA	few	TRBJ2-5	CASSYEFPGETQYF	TGTGCCAGCAGTTACGAGTTTCCGGGGGAGACCCAGTACTTC
TRBV20-1	TRBD2	few	TRBJ2-3	CSARLAGSTDTQYF	TGCAGTGCCCGACTAGCGGGGAGCACAGATACGCAGTATTTT
TRBV29-1	TRBD2	few	TRBJ2-2	CSVEGRGTREGELFF	TGCAGCGTTGAAGGGCGGGGGACTAGAGAAGGGGAGCTGTTTTTT
TRBV6-2/TRBV6-3	NA	NA	TRBJ1-5	CASSYLGQQPQHF	TGTGCCAGCAGTTACTTAGGTCAGCAGCCCCAGCATTTT
TRBV29-1	NA	NA	TRBJ2-5	CSVGQITAETQYF	TGCAGCGTTGGGCAGATTACGGCGGAGACCCAGTACTTC
TRBV10-2	NA	NA	TRBJ2-5	CASSKSHQETQYF	TGCGCCAGCAGTAAATCGCATCAAGAGACCCAGTACTTC
TRBV7-2	NA	NA	TRBJ2-1	CASSLGQAREQFF	TGTGCCAGCAGCTTAGGGCAGGCGCGTGAGCAGTTCTTC
TRBV6-2/TRBV6-3	NA	few	TRBJ1-1	CASSSPRDGALHQAFF	TGTGCCAGCAGCTCCCCGCGGGACGGGGCCCTCCATCAAGCTTTCTTT
TRBV5-5	NA	few	TRBJ1-3	CASSLAMDSGNTIYF	TGTGCCAGCAGCTTGGCCATGGACTCTGGAAACACCATATATTTT
TRBV5-8	NA	NA	TRBJ2-5	CASRSRDFGETQYF	TGTGCCAGCAGATCTCGGGACTTTGGGGAGACCCAGTACTTC